What follows are 5 T cell receptor beta chains derived from one specimen sequenced in a study of long-term antiretroviral therapy in people with HIV. Investigators performed immunoSEQ version v3.0 at survey level. Sequenced by immunoSEQ multiplex PCR; TCRdb stores in-frame clones only, minus some. The data show 35,000 to 50,000 clones, approximately 89% seen once. The specimen comprised unsorted PBMCs, sampled 0.1 years before starting antiretroviral therapy. All receptors derive from a woman aged 45-59 years with HIV.

The chain has TRBV5-1 and TRBJ1-1; tentative D call: TRBD1 (5 bases). Germline lookup yields CDR1 SGHRS and CDR2 YFSETQ. With 3 bases removed from V and 7 bases from J, the gap between germline ends came to 13 bases. There are 13 residues in the CDR3. CDR3 nucleotide sequence: TGCGCCAGCAGCTGGGACGGATCGCTTGAAGCTTTCTTT. It codes for CASSWDGSLEAFF.

Comment on this clone: Relative to the germline gene, one junction end is altered; a read error may explain this. The chain carries TRBV7-7 and TRBJ2-5, with D maybe TRBD1 (6 bases). The CDR3 loop spans 13 amino acids. From germline, CDR1 is SSHAT and CDR2 FNYEAQ (reference sequence). The CDR3 loop is CASSSGVRETQYF. CDR3 nucleotide sequence: TGTGCTAGCAGCTCAGGGGTGCGAGAGACCCAGTACTTC.

The chain joins TRBV30 to TRBJ1-1; D not certain. CDR3 size: 12 residues. The germline gives CDR1 GTSNPN, CDR2 SVGIG (reference sequence). The V end was cut by 1 base, the J end by 1 base, with 4 bases between. The CDR3: CAWSDQNTEAFF. Here the CDR3 DNA reads TGTGCCTGGAGTGATCAGAACACTGAAGCTTTCTTT.

This clone was observed a few times. The V call is TRBV13, the J call TRBJ1-1; 8 bases line up with TRBD1. This CDR3 comprises 16 residues. V lost 3 bases and J lost 0; bases outside the gene matches: 6. The V gene's germline CDR1 is PRHDT and CDR2 FYEKMQ (reference sequence). Here the CDR3 DNA reads TGTGCCAGCAGCTTTCCAGACAGGGGAATGAACACTGAAGCTTTCTTT. Residues: CASSFPDRGMNTEAFF.

This chain connects TRBV28 to TRBJ1-4; 10 nucleotides match TRBD1. The CDR3 covers 13 residues. With 10 bases clipped from V and 6 bases from J, the junction kept 5 bases outside the gene matches. Germline CDR1 is MDHEN and CDR2 is SYDVKM. This CDR3 reads CATAGTGDEKLFF. The CDR3 coding sequence is TGTGCCACCGCCGGGACAGGGGATGAAAAACTGTTTTTT.